This T cell receptor beta chain was profiled in a study of CD8+CD57+ T cells in acquired aplastic anemia. In its sample, this clonotype was seen many times. The study profiled TCR beta VDJ and CDR3 using genomic DNA as template. TCRdb re-analysed the reads in MiXCR, keeping a single row per CDR3 protein. The profile shows roughly 130,000 distinct CDR3 sequences, about half of them singletons. The CDR3 contains 16 residues. Germline lookup yields CDR1 LGHDT and CDR2 YNNKEL (reference sequence). The junction had 5 bases not matched to a gene; V was cut back by 1 base and J by 4 bases. V gene TRBV3-1 combines with J gene TRBJ1-3, with 9 bases that match TRBD1. This clonotype was sampled from a human donor in good health, serving as a control. The sample taken for sequencing was sorted CD4+, CD8+, or CD8+CD57+ T cells (not recorded which) from PBMCs. The CDR3 is CASSQVRQGGGNTIYF. CDR3 DNA sequence: TGTGCCAGCAGCCAAGTTCGACAGGGGGGAGGAAACACCATATATTTT. The entire variable domain, with the rest obtained from reference TRBV3-1 and TRBJ1-3, is as follows: DTAVSQTPKYLVTQMGNDKSIKCEQNLGHDTMYWYKQDSKKFLKIMFSYNNKELIINETVPNRFSPKSPDKAHLNLHINSLELGDSAVYFCASSQVRQGGGNTIYFGEGSWLTVV.